The present entry profiles one T cell receptor (beta chain) with its context. Its antigen remains undetermined. There are no base qualities to consult, and no much larger clone falls within one base. Taken from the germline V gene, the CDR1 and CDR2 loops are MNHEY and SVGAGI. From the cysteine up to the phenylalanine, the CDR3 has a length of 14 residues. Left in the record is the CDR3 DNA by itself, 42 bases read in frame from the first base. Between the V and J ends, shortened by 6 bases and 4 bases respectively, the junction contains 15 bases. This record belongs to a study of blood T cell repertoires in COVID-19 (dated by TCRdb to about 2020). About the full investigation: Samples from collaborators originated in the United States, Italy and Spain and spanned both the acute and convalescent phases of COVID-19. The prospective study material was composed of cDNA or gDNA derived from T cells, B-cell-depleted T cells, or PBMCs. The dataset comprised deeply sampled blood TCRbeta repertoires from subjects exposed to, actively infected with, or recovered from COVID-19. The repertoires were made available in a free public database intended to serve as a resource for research on the immune response to SARS-CoV-2. Samples were obtained from the ongoing ImmuneRACE study (first 160 participants) and from approximately 1,200 subjects provided by 6 global collaborators. A de-identified subject ID, COVID-19 status, age in years and sex were almost always included in the sample metadata. HLA class I and class II types, where available, came from metadata supplied by the sample provider rather than from assay-based typing.

TCRbeta CDR3 regions were amplified from genomic DNA using the immunoSEQ Assay, a bias-controlled multiplex PCR. Per the authors' processing: The number of nucleated cells in each sample was estimated from the amplification of reference gene primers within the assay. To quantify the absolute abundance of each unique TCRbeta CDR3 rearrangement, sequence reads were collapsed and filtered. For each sample, productive Simpson clonality was calculated by taking the square root of Simpson's diversity index across productive rearrangements. TCRdb limited this immuneACCESS table to in-frame rearrangements with V and J called. A share of clones is missing; checked studies link under half to unresolved V genes, and the rest is unexplained. V and J calls and clone size are copied from that table; D and trimming were computed from the DNA. Across this sample there are 90,000 to 120,000 clones, with 80% to 85% seen only once. The top ten clones comprise around 4.2% of the sample.

Each collaborating institution followed its own protocols to collect whole blood in K2EDTA tubes. Collaborator samples were shipped for TCRbeta analysis as frozen whole blood, isolated PBMCs, or DNA extracted from either sample type. Broad study findings and their caveats: How much clinical and demographic metadata was included differed by source and by participant, and the metadata was provided uncurated.

This TCR was sampled from a human donor in a cohort sampled during active COVID-19. The chain is made from TRBV6-5 and TRBJ1-2, and TRBD1 may be the D gene, going by 5 matching bases. The sample consisted of peripheral blood. CDR3 reads: CASSRKGAGYGYTF. The DNA sequence follows: TGTGCCAGCAGCCGAAAAGGGGCAGGCTATGGCTACACCTTC.